This entry describes one T cell receptor beta chain. The data were taken from a study of cytomegalovirus exposure and HLA in healthy donors. Assay used: immunoSEQ multiplex PCR; TCRdb lists only in-frame clones, some missing. The data hold 100,000 to 150,000 clones, with roughly nine tenths observed a single time. The CDR3 has 12 residues. The germline gives CDR1 ENHRY, CDR2 SYGVKD. V was cut by 6 bases and J by 2 bases, with 8 bases left in between. The receptor's source is a woman younger than 35 in good health and CMV-seronegative. V is TRBV10-3 and J is TRBJ2-7; tentative D call: TRBD1 (6 bases). The sample consisted of PBMCs. CDR3 sequence reads: CAISRDTYEQYV. The DNA of the CDR3 is TGTGCCATCAGCCGGGACACCTACGAGCAGTACGTC.